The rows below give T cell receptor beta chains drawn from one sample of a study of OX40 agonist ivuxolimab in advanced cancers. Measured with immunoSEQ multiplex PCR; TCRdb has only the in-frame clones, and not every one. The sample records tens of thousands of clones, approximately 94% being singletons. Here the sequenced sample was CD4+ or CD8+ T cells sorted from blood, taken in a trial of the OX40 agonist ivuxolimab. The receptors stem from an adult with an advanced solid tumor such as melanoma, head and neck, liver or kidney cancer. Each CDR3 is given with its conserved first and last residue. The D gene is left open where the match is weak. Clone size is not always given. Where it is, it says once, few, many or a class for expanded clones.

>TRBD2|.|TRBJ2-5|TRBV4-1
CASRSLAEQETQYF
TGCGCCAGCAGATCTCTAGCGGAACAAGAGACCCAGTACTTC
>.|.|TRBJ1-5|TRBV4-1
CASSQISQGSAQHF
TGCGCCAGCAGCCAAATTTCACAGGGTTCGGCCCAGCATTTT
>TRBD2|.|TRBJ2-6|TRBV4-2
CASSPRPLAGEESGANVLTF
TGTGCCAGCAGCCCCAGACCTTTAGCGGGAGAGGAAAGTGGGGCCAACGTCCTGACTTTC
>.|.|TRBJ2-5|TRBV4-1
CASSQVQATGGETQYF
TGCGCCAGCAGCCAAGTCCAGGCTACTGGGGGAGAGACCCAGTACTTC
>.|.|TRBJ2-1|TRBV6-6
CASSQGYNEQFF
TGTGCCAGCAGCCAGGGCTACAATGAGCAGTTCTTC
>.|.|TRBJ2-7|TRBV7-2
CASSLRDSSYEQYF
TGTGCCAGCAGCTTAAGAGACAGCTCCTACGAGCAGTACTTC
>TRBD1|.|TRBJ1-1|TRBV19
CASSSDRVNTEAFF
TGTGCCAGTAGTTCCGACAGGGTGAACACTGAAGCTTTCTTT
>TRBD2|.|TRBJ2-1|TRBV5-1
CASSLRTSRYNEQFF
TGCGCCAGCAGTTTGAGGACTAGCAGATACAATGAGCAGTTCTTC
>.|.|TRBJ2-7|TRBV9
CASSPEPSAGIIYEQYF
TGTGCCAGCAGCCCCGAGCCGTCGGCAGGAATTATCTACGAGCAGTACTTC
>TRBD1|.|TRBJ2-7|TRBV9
CASSSPGTGDYEQYF
TGTGCCAGCAGCTCCCCCGGGACAGGGGACTACGAGCAGTACTTC
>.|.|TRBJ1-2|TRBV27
CASAAGGLSYGYTF
TGTGCCAGCGCTGCCGGGGGGCTGAGCTATGGCTACACCTTC
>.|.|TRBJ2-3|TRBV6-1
CASSDTPAEYF
TGTGCCAGCAGTGACACGCCGGCTGAGTATTTT
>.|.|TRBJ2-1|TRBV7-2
CASETGGAWYNEQFF
TGTGCCAGCGAGACTGGGGGGGCCTGGTACAATGAGCAGTTCTTC
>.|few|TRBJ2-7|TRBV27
CARRGRGEQYF
TGTGCCCGCAGGGGAAGGGGCGAGCAGTACTTC
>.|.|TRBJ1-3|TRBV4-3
CASSQDGGPLSGNTIYF
TGCGCCAGCAGCCAAGATGGGGGACCCCTCTCTGGAAACACCATATATTTT
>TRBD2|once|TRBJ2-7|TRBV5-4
CASSPSDGTSGSSYEQYF
TGTGCCAGCAGCCCCTCCGACGGGACTAGCGGGAGCTCCTACGAGCAGTACTTC
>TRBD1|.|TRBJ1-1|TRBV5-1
CASSWRGQGYEAFF
TGCGCCAGCAGCTGGCGGGGACAGGGATATGAAGCTTTCTTT
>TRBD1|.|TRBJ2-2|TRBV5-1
CASSLAGGTGGDGELFF
TGCGCCAGCAGCTTGGCCGGTGGTACAGGGGGTGACGGGGAGCTGTTTTTT
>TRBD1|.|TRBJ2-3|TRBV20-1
CSAQGANTQYF
TGCAGTGCTCAGGGGGCCAATACGCAGTATTTT
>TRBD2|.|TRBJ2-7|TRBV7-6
CASSLGRGAYEQYF
TGTGCCAGCAGCTTAGGGCGGGGGGCCTACGAGCAGTACTTC
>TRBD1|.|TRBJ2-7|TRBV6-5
CASSTGQEGYEQYF
TGTGCCAGCAGCACCGGACAGGAAGGCTACGAGCAGTACTTC
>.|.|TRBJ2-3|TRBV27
CASSLSGTDTQYF
TGTGCCAGCAGTTTGAGCGGCACAGATACGCAGTATTTT
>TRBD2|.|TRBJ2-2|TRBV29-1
CSVERASGSISTGELFF
TGCAGCGTTGAAAGGGCTAGCGGGAGTATAAGCACCGGGGAGCTGTTTTTT
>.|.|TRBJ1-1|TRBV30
CAWSVLTVKIEAFF
TGTGCCTGGAGTGTACTGACAGTCAAAATAGAAGCTTTCTTT
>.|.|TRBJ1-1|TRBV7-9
CASSFWDTEAFF
TGTGCCAGCAGCTTCTGGGATACTGAAGCTTTCTTT
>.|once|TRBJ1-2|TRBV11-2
CASSLMAGPNYGYTF
TGTGCCAGCAGCTTAATGGCAGGGCCAAACTATGGCTACACCTTC
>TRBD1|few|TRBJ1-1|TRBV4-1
CASSQVIGQGDGEAFF
TGCGCCAGCAGCCAAGTTATAGGACAGGGAGACGGTGAAGCTTTCTTT
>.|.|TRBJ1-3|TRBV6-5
CASSYLLAGSGNTIYF
TGTGCCAGCAGTTACCTCCTGGCAGGCTCTGGAAACACCATATATTTT
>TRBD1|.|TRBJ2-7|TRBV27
CASSPGTGLYEQYF
TGTGCCAGCAGCCCCGGGACAGGGCTTTACGAGCAGTACTTC
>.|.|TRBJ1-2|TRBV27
CASSFGDNYTF
TGTGCCAGCAGTTTCGGGGATAACTACACCTTC
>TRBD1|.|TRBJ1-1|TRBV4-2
CASSRRQGAMNTEAFF
TGTGCCAGCAGCCGACGACAGGGGGCTATGAACACTGAAGCTTTCTTT
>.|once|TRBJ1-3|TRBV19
CASSISGVSGNTIYF
TGTGCCAGTAGTATATCCGGGGTCTCTGGAAACACCATATATTTT
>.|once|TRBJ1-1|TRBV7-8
CASIPRPGTEAFF
TGTGCCAGCATCCCTAGACCGGGGACTGAAGCTTTCTTT
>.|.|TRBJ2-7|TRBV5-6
CASSLIVYREAYEQYF
TGTGCCAGCAGCTTAATTGTTTACAGGGAAGCCTACGAGCAGTACTTC
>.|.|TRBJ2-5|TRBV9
CASSVVAGSQETQYF
TGTGCCAGCAGCGTAGTCGCGGGGAGTCAAGAGACCCAGTACTTC
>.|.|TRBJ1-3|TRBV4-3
CASSQERGGSGNTIYF
TGCGCCAGCAGCCAAGAAAGGGGAGGCTCTGGAAACACCATATATTTT
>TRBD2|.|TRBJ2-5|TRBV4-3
CASSQGTSGGSIETQYF
TGCGCCAGCAGCCAAGGTACTAGCGGGGGAAGTATAGAGACCCAGTACTTC
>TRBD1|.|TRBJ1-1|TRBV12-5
CASGLGDREAFF
TGTGCTAGTGGTTTGGGGGACAGGGAAGCTTTCTTT
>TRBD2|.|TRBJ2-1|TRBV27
CASSHPPSGGAYNEQFF
TGTGCCAGCAGTCACCCGCCTAGCGGGGGAGCCTACAATGAGCAGTTCTTC
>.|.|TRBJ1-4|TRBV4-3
CASSQDLGFNEKLFF
TGCGCCAGCAGCCAAGATCTCGGATTTAATGAAAAACTGTTTTTT
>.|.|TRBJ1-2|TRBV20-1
CSTRTQYGYTF
TGCAGTACAAGGACTCAGTATGGCTACACCTTC
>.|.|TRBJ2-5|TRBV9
CASSDPDQSETQYF
TGTGCCAGCAGCGACCCGGACCAGTCGGAGACCCAGTACTTC
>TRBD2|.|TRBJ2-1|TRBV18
CASSPLATSGSLYNEQFF
TGTGCCAGCTCACCACTGGCGACTAGCGGGAGCCTGTACAATGAGCAGTTCTTC
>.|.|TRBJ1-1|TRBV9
CASSVASDNTEAFF
TGTGCCAGCAGCGTAGCTTCGGACAACACTGAAGCTTTCTTT
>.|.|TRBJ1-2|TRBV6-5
CASSPHGQTSYGYTF
TGTGCCAGCAGTCCTCACGGACAGACGTCTTATGGCTACACCTTC
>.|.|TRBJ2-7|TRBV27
CASSLSRGAYEQYF
TGTGCCAGCAGTTTAAGCAGGGGAGCCTACGAGCAGTACTTC
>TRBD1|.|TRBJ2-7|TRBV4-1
CASSQDFDRGYEQYF
TGCGCCAGCAGCCAAGATTTTGACAGGGGCTACGAGCAGTACTTC
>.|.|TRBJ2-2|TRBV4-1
CASSQVGETGELFF
TGCGCCAGCAGCCAAGTCGGGGAAACCGGGGAGCTGTTTTTT
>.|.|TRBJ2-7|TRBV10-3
CAISEAAGTYEQYF
TGTGCCATCAGTGAGGCGGCGGGCACCTACGAGCAGTACTTC
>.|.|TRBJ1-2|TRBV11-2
CASSTSTRANYGYTF
TGTGCCAGCAGCACCTCGACAAGGGCCAACTATGGCTACACCTTC
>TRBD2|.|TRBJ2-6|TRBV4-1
CASTAKTSGGPHGANVLTF
TGCGCCAGCACCGCAAAAACTAGCGGGGGTCCCCATGGGGCCAACGTCCTGACTTTC
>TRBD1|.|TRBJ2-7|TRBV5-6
CASSFRDRVDEQYF
TGTGCCAGCAGCTTCCGGGACAGGGTGGACGAGCAGTACTTC
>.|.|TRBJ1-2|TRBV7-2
CASSLAMWRRTEEGYTF
TGTGCCAGCAGCTTAGCGATGTGGAGACGCACTGAGGAGGGCTACACCTTC
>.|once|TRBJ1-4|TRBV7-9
CASSYGPTLNEKLFF
TGTGCCAGCAGCTATGGGCCAACACTTAATGAAAAACTGTTTTTT
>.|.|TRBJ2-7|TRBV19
CASSIAGTTYEQYF
TGTGCCAGTAGTATCGCAGGAACCACCTACGAGCAGTACTTC